The clone carrying this T cell receptor (beta chain) has only a few counts. Trimming shortened V by 2 bases and J by 6 bases, and 15 bases separated the two germline ends. Germline CDR1 SGDLS, CDR2 YYNGEE. The CDR3 length is 14 residues. In the PCR, 60 Vbeta and 13 Jbeta primers were used. This table comes from immunoSEQ multiplex PCR, and its TCRdb copy is limited to in-frame clones, with some not included. Here the sample spans some 120,000 clones, around 77% being singletons. The entry originates in a study of cytomegalovirus exposure and HLA in healthy donors. The chain carries TRBV9 and TRBJ2-7; D unclear. The material sequenced was PBMCs. The source is a man aged 50-60 years in good health and CMV-seronegative. CDR3 nucleotide sequence: TGTGCCAGCAGCGTTTTACTGCCTACCTGCGAGCAGTACTTC. Its protein is CASSVLLPTCEQYF.